Below, 25 T cell receptor beta chains from the same sample are listed, as sequenced in a study of early T cells in non-severe SARS-CoV-2 infection. One entry per CDR3 protein results from TCRdb running MiXCR on the 5' RACE reads. The sample yields over 25,000 distinct CDR3 sequences, more than 6% seen once. Input material: whole blood. The receptors come from an adult who was a healthcare worker with PCR-confirmed SARS-CoV-2 infection or an uninfected control (not recorded which).

This clonotype was seen a few times. The genes are TRBV20-1 and TRBJ2-7; D ambiguous. Per the germline V gene, CDR1 is DFQATT and CDR2 is SNEGSKA (reference sequence). The CDR3 is 14 amino acids. Trimming removed 0 bases at V and 6 bases at J, with 15 bases between. The CDR3, as DNA: TGCAGTGCTAGAGATCGCGGCAGTCGTACCGAGCAGTACTTC. It specifies CSARDRGSRTEQYF.

This chain uses TRBV7-2 with TRBJ2-1; 9 nucleotides agree with TRBD2. Germline CDR1 SGHTA, CDR2 FQGNSA. This CDR3 is 19 amino acids long. The trim removed 1 base at V and 2 bases at J, leaving 12 bases unmatched. The DNA for the CDR3 is TGTGCCAGCAGCTTAGACTGGCTAGCGGGACAATCAACCTACAATGAGCAGTTCTTC. Its translation: CASSLDWLAGQSTYNEQFF.

This clonotype has a count of ten or more. V gene TRBV6-5 combines with J gene TRBJ1-2, with 11 bases identical to TRBD1. The V gene's germline CDR1 is MNHEY and CDR2 SVGAGI. The CDR3 runs to 16 residues. The V gene end was trimmed by 0 bases and the J gene end by 3 bases; junction bases not matched to a gene: 3. CDR3 residues: CASSYSPGQGDYGYTF. The CDR3 bases are TGTGCCAGCAGTTACTCTCCGGGACAGGGGGACTATGGCTACACCTTC.

This clonotype was counted ten times or more. The CDR3 sequence is CASSQDHGEGQPQHF. As DNA, the CDR3 is TGCGCCAGCAGCCAAGATCACGGGGAGGGTCAGCCCCAGCATTTT. The chain uses TRBV4-1 and TRBJ1-5; unclear D gene. V was clipped by 0 bases and J by 6 bases, with 12 bases between them. Germline values: CDR1 MGHRA, CDR2 YSYEKL. The CDR3 totals 15 residues.

At least ten counts were recorded for this clonotype. The chain has TRBV10-2 and TRBJ2-1; 10 nucleotides match TRBD2. V shed 8 bases and J 7 bases; nucleotides not matched to a gene: 14. The CDR3 consists of 16 residues. Germline CDR1 is WSHSY and CDR2 is SAAADI. This CDR3 is CASASSGSITGNEQFF. CDR3 bases: TGCGCCAGCGCCTCTAGCGGGAGTATTACAGGAAATGAGCAGTTCTTC.

This clonotype was seen only a few times. CDR3 region: CASSPLLAGGPSNEQFF. In DNA form, the CDR3 reads TGTGCCAGCAGCCCCCTCCTAGCGGGAGGGCCTTCCAATGAGCAGTTCTTC. V and J are TRBV7-9 and TRBJ2-1, with 12 bases matching TRBD2. The trim removed 5 bases at V and 6 bases at J, leaving 11 bases unmatched. The germline CDR1 and CDR2 sequences are SEHNR and FQNEAQ (reference sequence). The CDR3 loop spans 17 amino acids.

This clonotype was counted only a few times. In DNA form, the CDR3 reads TGTGCCAGCAGCTTAGCGGGGACTACGCAGTATTTT. Translated, it gives CASSLAGTTQYF. This chain joins TRBV7-2 and TRBJ2-3; possibly TRBD1 or TRBD2 for D (5 bases each). The CDR3 runs 12 residues. Germline V gene lookup returns CDR1 SGHTA and CDR2 FQGNSA. V lost 0 bases to trimming and J lost 8 bases, with 6 bases between them.

This clonotype was observed at least ten times. J is TRBJ2-7 and V is TRBV6-1, with TRBD2 matching 9 bases. Unmatched junction bases numbered 0, after V lost 0 bases and J lost 0 bases. The CDR3 extends over 15 amino acids. Looked up from germline, CDR1 is MNHNS and CDR2 is SASEGT. The chain's CDR3 is CASSEASGSSYEQYF. For the CDR3, the DNA is TGTGCCAGCAGTGAAGCTAGCGGGAGCTCCTACGAGCAGTACTTC.

This clonotype is categorized as medium-sized (0.01 to 0.1%). V is TRBV29-1 and J is TRBJ2-5, with D possibly called TRBD1 or TRBD2 (5 bases each). This CDR3 comprises 14 residues. Germline V gene lookup returns CDR1 SQVTM and CDR2 ANQGSEA. The germline V and J ends were trimmed by 5 bases and 2 bases, with 15 bases remaining between them. The CDR3 sequence is CSVQDRWGQETQYF. DNA for the CDR3: TGCAGCGTTCAGGACCGTTGGGGGCAAGAGACCCAGTACTTC.

The chain couples TRBV4-2 to TRBJ2-7, with TRBD2 matching over 11 bases. CDR1 LGHNA and CDR2 YNFKEQ come from the germline V gene. V dropped 4 bases and J dropped 7; count of bases not matched to a gene: 6. The CDR3 totals 14 residues. The DNA for the CDR3 is TGTGCCAGCAGCCGAGCGACTAGCGGGAATGAGCAGTACTTC. Residues: CASSRATSGNEQYF.

The chain links TRBV7-9 to TRBJ1-1; D is undetermined. The CDR3 contains 14 residues. The germline V gene encodes CDR1 SEHNR and CDR2 FQNEAQ (reference sequence). With 5 bases removed from V and 4 bases from J, the gap between germline ends came to 14 bases. The CDR3, as DNA: TGTGCCAGCAGCCGTTCGGACCGAATCACTGAAGCTTTCTTT. It translates to CASSRSDRITEAFF. The complete variable domain, with remaining parts taken from reference TRBV7-9 and TRBJ1-1, reads DTGVSQNPRHKITKRGQNVTFRCDPISEHNRLYWYRQTLGQGPEFLTYFQNEAQLEKSRLLSDRFSAERPKGSFSTLEIQRTEQGDSAMYLCASSRSDRITEAFFGQGTRLTVV.

The genes are TRBV29-1 and TRBJ2-2; no reliable D call. The CDR3 loop spans 12 amino acids. Between the trimmed V and J ends, which lost 4 bases and 6 bases, there was a span of 9 bases. Germline CDR1 SQVTM, CDR2 ANQGSEA. The DNA for the CDR3 is TGCAGCGTTGCTATCCTCCCCGGGGAGCTGTTTTTT. Translation gives CSVAILPGELFF.

This clonotype has ten or more counts. The chain recombines TRBV28 with TRBJ1-4; D not resolved. This CDR3 is 17 amino acids long. V lost 7 bases, J lost 0 bases, and 18 bases lay in between. The germline CDR1 and CDR2 sequences are MDHEN and SYDVKM. As DNA, the CDR3 is TGTGCCAGCACCTCTACTCGTAAGGGAACAACTAATGAAAAACTGTTTTTT. Translation: CASTSTRKGTTNEKLFF.

The chain couples TRBV12-3 or TRBV12-4 to TRBJ1-4; a possible D gene is TRBD1 (5 bases). Trimming pared 4 bases from V and 8 bases from J, leaving 14 bases between. The CDR3 runs to 14 residues. CDR3 protein: CASSSGGDGEKLFF. DNA of the CDR3: TGTGCCAGCAGTTCAGGAGGGGATGGGGAAAAACTGTTTTTT.

This clonotype was seen ten or more times. The rearrangement joins TRBV5-5 to TRBJ2-1; TRBD1 aligns across 9 bases. Trimming removed 4 bases from V and 2 bases from J; junction bases left unmatched: 7. CDR3 length: 16 amino acids. Germline values: CDR1 SGHKS, CDR2 YYEKEE (reference sequence). CDR3 protein: CASSATGTGTYNEQFF. CDR3 coding DNA: TGTGCCAGCAGCGCCACCGGGACAGGGACCTACAATGAGCAGTTCTTC. Full variable domain (outside the CDR3, taken from reference TRBV5-5 and TRBJ2-1): DAGVTQSPTHLIKTRGQQVTLRCSPISGHKSVSWYQQVLGQGPQFIFQYYEKEERGRGNFPDRFSARQFPNYSSELNVNALLLGDSALYLCASSATGTGTYNEQFFGPGTRLTVL.

This clonotype was recorded a few times. The rearrangement uses TRBV12-3 or TRBV12-4 and TRBJ1-1; D not certain. V lost 3 bases and J 5 bases, leaving 1 base between the germline ends. The CDR3 covers 10 residues. CDR3 in amino acids: CASSLTEAFF. The CDR3 region has the DNA TGTGCCAGCAGTTTGACTGAAGCTTTCTTT.

The V call is TRBV14, the J call TRBJ1-1, with 12 bases fitting TRBD1. Germline CDR1 reads SGHDN; CDR2 reads FVKESK. With V trimmed by 4 bases and J by 4 bases, 10 bases remained unmatched. The CDR3 covers 17 residues. CDR3 in amino acids: CASSRGDRGRRGTEAFF. The CDR3 DNA reads TGTGCCAGCAGCCGGGGGGACAGGGGGCGTCGGGGCACTGAAGCTTTCTTT.

This clonotype was seen many times. This chain uses TRBV4-1 with TRBJ2-1, with 7 nucleotides matching TRBD2. The length of the CDR3 is 15 residues. V shed 1 base and J 6 bases; nucleotides not matched to a gene: 6. Germline loops: CDR1 MGHRA, CDR2 YSYEKL. CDR3 DNA sequence: TGCGCCAGCAGCCAAGTGCGGGAGATTCGCAATGAGCAGTTCTTC. This translates into CASSQVREIRNEQFF.

This clonotype was seen at least ten times. The genes are TRBV14 and TRBJ2-7; D is uncertain. V was pared by 0 bases and J by 7 bases, with 10 bases between. The V gene's germline CDR1 is SGHDN and CDR2 FVKESK. The CDR3 runs to 13 residues. The CDR3 here is CASSQDRTGEQYF. In DNA, the CDR3 is TGTGCCAGCAGCCAAGATAGAACCGGGGAGCAGTACTTC.

This clonotype was seen repeatedly, ten times or more. The chain uses TRBV28 and TRBJ1-6, with D unclear. V was trimmed by 5 bases and J by 9 bases, leaving 17 bases between them. This CDR3 has 15 amino acids. Germline V lookup: CDR1 MDHEN, CDR2 SYDVKM. The CDR3, as DNA: TGTGCCAGCAGTAGCGAGGGTGGTAAGAGTTCACCCCTCCACTTT. Its protein is CASSSEGGKSSPLHF.

This clonotype appeared many times. V and J are TRBV6-5 and TRBJ2-4, with D hard to call. CDR3 length equals 13 residues. Deletions cut 5 bases from V and 0 bases from J, with 5 bases between. Germline assignment: CDR1 MNHEY and CDR2 SVGAGI. The CDR3 nucleotides are TGTGCCAGCAGTACCATAGCCAAAAACATTCAGTACTTC. Encoded protein: CASSTIAKNIQYF.

This clonotype was found many times. The J gene is TRBJ1-2, the V gene TRBV28, with D unclear. Trimming shortened V by 8 bases and J by 0 bases, and 10 bases separated the two germline ends. This CDR3 has 13 amino acids. Germline V CDR1 and CDR2: MDHEN, SYDVKM. The CDR3 here is CASGREPNYGYTF. CDR3 nucleotide sequence: TGTGCCAGCGGTAGGGAACCTAACTATGGCTACACCTTC.

This clonotype was detected ten times or more. The chain uses TRBV7-7 and TRBJ2-3, with TRBD1 identical over 7 bases. The germline V gene has CDR1 SSHAT and CDR2 FNYEAQ (reference sequence). The length of the CDR3 is 13 residues. V gave up 1 base and J gave up 6 bases; unmatched junction bases: 1. The CDR3 DNA sequence: TGTGCCAGCAGCTTAGTACAGGGGGATACGCAGTATTTT. It translates to CASSLVQGDTQYF.

This chain links TRBV11-2 with TRBJ2-3; possible D gene TRBD1, 6 bases. CDR3 size: 15 residues. V was shortened by 2 bases and J by 5 bases, with 14 bases between the two germline ends. Germline lookup yields CDR1 SGHAT and CDR2 FQNNGV. The CDR3 nucleotides are TGTGCCAGCAGCTTAATGGCTCGGACAGAAGATACGCAGTATTTT. It translates to CASSLMARTEDTQYF.

In its sample, this clonotype was seen many times. V is TRBV27 and J is TRBJ2-5; D is unresolved. From germline, CDR1 is MNHEY and CDR2 SMNVEV (reference sequence). CDR3 length: 13 amino acids. V was shortened by 3 bases and J by 2 bases, with 7 bases between the two germline ends. The CDR3 coding sequence is TGTGCCAGCAGTTTTTTGGGACAAGAGACCCAGTACTTC. Residues: CASSFLGQETQYF.